This T cell receptor beta chain was identified during a study of blood T cell repertoires in COVID-19. Study context: Samples came from the United States, Italy and Spain, spanning acute and convalescent COVID-19.

Participant ages covered about 18 to 90 years across 24 US areas. Cohort allocation depended upon clinical history that participants reported. Under the authors' procedure: Nucleated cell counts were estimated from reference gene primer amplification. The table came from immunoSEQ multiplex PCR; TCRdb's copy has only in-frame clones and leaves some out. V and J calls and clone size are copied from that table; D and trimming were computed from the DNA. In the table there are under 150,000 clones, approximately 86% of which are singletons. CDR1 is SGHDT and CDR2 is YYEEEE in the germline V gene. Germline trimming cut 3 bases from V and 3 bases from J; bases unmatched to any gene: 3. The CDR3 loop spans 14 amino acids.

The V call is TRBV5-6, the J call TRBJ2-7; TRBD1 agrees at 10 bases. The origin of this receptor is a woman in her 50s who had recovered from COVID-19. The sample taken for sequencing was PBMCs or T cells enriched from blood (not recorded which). The CDR3 nucleotides read TGTGCCAGCAGCTGGACAGGGGGAAACTACGAGCAGTACTTC. Residues: CASSWTGGNYEQYF.